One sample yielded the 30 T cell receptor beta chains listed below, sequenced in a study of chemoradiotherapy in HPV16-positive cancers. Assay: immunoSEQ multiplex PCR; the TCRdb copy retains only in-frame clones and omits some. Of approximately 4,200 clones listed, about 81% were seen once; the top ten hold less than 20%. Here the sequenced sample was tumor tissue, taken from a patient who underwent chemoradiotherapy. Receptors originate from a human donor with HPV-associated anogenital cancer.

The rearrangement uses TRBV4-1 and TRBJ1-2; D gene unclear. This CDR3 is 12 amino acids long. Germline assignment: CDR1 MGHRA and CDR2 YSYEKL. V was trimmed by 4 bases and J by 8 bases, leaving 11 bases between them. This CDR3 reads CASSPVIGGYTF. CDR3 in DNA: TGCGCCAGCAGCCCTGTTATAGGGGGCTACACCTTC.

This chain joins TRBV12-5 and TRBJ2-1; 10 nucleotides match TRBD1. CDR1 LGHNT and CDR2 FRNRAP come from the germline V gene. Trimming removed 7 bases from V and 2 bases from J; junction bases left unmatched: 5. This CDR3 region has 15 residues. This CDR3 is CASAKGQGTYNEQFF. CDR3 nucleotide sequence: TGTGCTAGTGCCAAGGGACAGGGGACCTACAATGAGCAGTTCTTC.

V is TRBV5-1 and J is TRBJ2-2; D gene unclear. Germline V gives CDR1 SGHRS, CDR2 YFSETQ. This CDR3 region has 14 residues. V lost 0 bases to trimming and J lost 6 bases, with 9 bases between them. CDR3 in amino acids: CASSLAQVPGELFF. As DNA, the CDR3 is TGCGCCAGCAGCTTGGCCCAAGTACCCGGGGAGCTGTTTTTT.

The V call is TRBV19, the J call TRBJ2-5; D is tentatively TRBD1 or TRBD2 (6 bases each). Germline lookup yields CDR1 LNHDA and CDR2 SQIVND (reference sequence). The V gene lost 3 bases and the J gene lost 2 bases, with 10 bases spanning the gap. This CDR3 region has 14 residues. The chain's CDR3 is CASSMRGGQETQYF. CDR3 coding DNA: TGTGCCAGTAGTATGAGAGGGGGGCAAGAGACCCAGTACTTC.

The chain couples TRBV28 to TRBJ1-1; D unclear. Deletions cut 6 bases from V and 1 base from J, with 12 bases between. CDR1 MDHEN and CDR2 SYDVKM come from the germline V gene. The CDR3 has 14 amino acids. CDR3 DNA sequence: TGTGCCAGCAGCCCCGGAAAGGCGAACACTGAAGCTTTCTTT. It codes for CASSPGKANTEAFF.

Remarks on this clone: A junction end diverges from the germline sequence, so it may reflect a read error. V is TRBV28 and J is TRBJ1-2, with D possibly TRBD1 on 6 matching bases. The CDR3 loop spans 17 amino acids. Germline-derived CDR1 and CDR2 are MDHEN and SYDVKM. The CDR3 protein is CVSSLSSGRGRGNGYTF. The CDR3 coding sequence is TGTGTCAGCAGTTTATCGTCTGGTAGGGGGAGGGGTAATGGCTACACCTTC.

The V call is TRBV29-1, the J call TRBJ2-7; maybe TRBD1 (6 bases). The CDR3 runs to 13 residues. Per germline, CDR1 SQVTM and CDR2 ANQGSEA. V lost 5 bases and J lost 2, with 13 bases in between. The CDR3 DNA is TGCAGCGTTTGGGCAGGGGAGACCTACGAGCAGTACTTC. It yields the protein CSVWAGETYEQYF.

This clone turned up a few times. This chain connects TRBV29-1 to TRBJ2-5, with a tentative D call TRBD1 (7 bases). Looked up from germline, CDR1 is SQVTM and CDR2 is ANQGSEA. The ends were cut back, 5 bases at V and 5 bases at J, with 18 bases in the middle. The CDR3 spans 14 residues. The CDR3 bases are TGCAGCGTTAGTTCCGGCCAGGGGGGTGAGACCCAGTACTTC. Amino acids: CSVSSGQGGETQYF.

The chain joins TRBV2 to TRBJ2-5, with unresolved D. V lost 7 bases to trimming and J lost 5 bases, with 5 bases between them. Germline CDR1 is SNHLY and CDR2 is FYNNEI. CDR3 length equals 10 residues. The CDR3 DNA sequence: TGTGCCAGCACGGATGAGACCCAGTACTTC. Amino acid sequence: CASTDETQYF.

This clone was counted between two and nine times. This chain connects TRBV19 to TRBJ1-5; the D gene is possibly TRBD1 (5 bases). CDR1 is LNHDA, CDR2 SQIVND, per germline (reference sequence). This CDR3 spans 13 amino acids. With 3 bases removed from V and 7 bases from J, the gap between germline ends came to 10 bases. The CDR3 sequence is CASSIGGDQPQHF. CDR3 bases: TGTGCCAGTAGTATCGGGGGTGACCAGCCCCAGCATTTT.

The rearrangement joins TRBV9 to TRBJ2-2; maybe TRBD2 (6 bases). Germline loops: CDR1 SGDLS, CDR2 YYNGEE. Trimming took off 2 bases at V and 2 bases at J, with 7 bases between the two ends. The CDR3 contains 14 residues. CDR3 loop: CASSVSGNTGELFF. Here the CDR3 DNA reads TGTGCCAGCAGCGTTAGCGGCAACACCGGGGAGCTGTTTTTT.

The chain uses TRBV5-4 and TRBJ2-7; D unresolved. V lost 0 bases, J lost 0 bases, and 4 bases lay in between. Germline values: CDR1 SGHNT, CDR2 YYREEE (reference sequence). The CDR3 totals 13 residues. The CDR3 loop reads CASSLVDSYEQYF. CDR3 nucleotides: TGTGCCAGCAGCTTGGTAGACTCCTACGAGCAGTACTTC.

The CDR3 nucleotides are TGCGCCAGCAGCTCAAGACTAGCGGGGCTTAGAGGGGAGCTGTTTTTT. This gives the protein CASSSRLAGLRGELFF. V usage is TRBV5-1 and J usage is TRBJ2-2; TRBD2 agrees at 11 bases. This CDR3 has 16 residues. The ends lost 3 bases at V and 8 bases at J; junction bases unmatched: 9. CDR1 SGHRS and CDR2 YFSETQ come from the germline V gene.

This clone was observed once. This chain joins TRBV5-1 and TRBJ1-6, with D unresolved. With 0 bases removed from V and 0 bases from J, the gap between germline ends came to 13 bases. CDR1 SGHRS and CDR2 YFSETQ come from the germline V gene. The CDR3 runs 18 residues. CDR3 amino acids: CASSLASGSYSYNSPLHF. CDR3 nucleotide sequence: TGCGCCAGCAGCTTGGCCTCCGGCAGCTACTCCTATAATTCACCCCTCCACTTT.

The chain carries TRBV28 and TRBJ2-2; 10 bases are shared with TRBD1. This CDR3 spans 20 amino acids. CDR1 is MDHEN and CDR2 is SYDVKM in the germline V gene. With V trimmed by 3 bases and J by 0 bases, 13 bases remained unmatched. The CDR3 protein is CASSFDLDRGYQTNTGELFF. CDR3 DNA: TGTGCCAGCAGTTTTGATTTGGACAGGGGGTACCAAACGAACACCGGGGAGCTGTTTTTT.

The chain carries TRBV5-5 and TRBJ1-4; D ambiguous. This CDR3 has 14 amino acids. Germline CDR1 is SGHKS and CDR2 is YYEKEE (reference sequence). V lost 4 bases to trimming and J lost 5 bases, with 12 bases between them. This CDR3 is CASSLQVSNEKLFF. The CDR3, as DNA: TGTGCCAGCAGCCTGCAGGTGTCAAATGAAAAACTGTTTTTT. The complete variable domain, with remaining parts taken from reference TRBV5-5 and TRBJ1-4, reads DAGVTQSPTHLIKTRGQQVTLRCSPISGHKSVSWYQQVLGQGPQFIFQYYEKEERGRGNFPDRFSARQFPNYSSELNVNALLLGDSALYLCASSLQVSNEKLFFGSGTQLSVL.

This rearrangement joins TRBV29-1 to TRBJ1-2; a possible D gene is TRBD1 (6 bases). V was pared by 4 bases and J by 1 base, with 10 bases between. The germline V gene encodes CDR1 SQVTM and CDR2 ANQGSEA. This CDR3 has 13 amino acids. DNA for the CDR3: TGCAGCGTTGGGGCAGGGGTTAACTATGGCTACACCTTC. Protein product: CSVGAGVNYGYTF.

CDR3 DNA: TGCGCCAGCAGCTTGGTGGTGAACACTGAAGCTTTCTTT. This translates into CASSLVVNTEAFF. V gene TRBV5-1 combines with J gene TRBJ1-1; no definite D call. The CDR3 consists of 13 residues. CDR1 SGHRS and CDR2 YFSETQ come from the germline V gene. V was pared by 0 bases and J by 0 bases, with 3 bases between.

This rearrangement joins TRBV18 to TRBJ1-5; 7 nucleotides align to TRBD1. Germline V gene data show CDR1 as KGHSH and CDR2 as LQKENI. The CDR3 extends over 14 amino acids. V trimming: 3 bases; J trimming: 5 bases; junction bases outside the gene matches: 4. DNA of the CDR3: TGTGCCAGCTCACCGGGACAGAACCATCAGCCCCAGCATTTT. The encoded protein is CASSPGQNHQPQHF.

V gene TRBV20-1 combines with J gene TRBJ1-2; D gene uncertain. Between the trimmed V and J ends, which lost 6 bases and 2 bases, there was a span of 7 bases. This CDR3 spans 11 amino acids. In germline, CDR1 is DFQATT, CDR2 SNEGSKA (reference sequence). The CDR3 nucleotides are TGCAGTGCGCCGGTGAACTATGGCTACACCTTC. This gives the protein CSAPVNYGYTF.

The CDR3 region is CASSSVGLHEQFF. Here the CDR3 DNA reads TGTGCCAGCAGCTCCGTGGGGCTCCATGAGCAGTTCTTC. This chain uses TRBV5-6 with TRBJ2-1; D may be TRBD1 (5 bases). The V and J ends lost 3 bases and 8 bases respectively, with 12 bases between them. Germline assignment: CDR1 SGHDT and CDR2 YYEEEE. The CDR3 is 13 amino acids.

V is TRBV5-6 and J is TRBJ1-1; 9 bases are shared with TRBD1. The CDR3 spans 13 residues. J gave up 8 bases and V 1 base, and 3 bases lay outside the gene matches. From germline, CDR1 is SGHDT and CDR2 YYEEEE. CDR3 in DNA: TGTGCCAGCAGCTTGACAGGGGGCAAAGAAGCTTTCTTT. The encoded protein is CASSLTGGKEAFF.

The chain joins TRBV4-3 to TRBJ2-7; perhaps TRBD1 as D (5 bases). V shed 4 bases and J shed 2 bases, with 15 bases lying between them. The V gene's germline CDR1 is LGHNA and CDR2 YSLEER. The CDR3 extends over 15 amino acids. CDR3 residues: CASSPSQGSPYEQYF. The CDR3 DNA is TGCGCCAGCAGCCCGTCCCAGGGATCCCCCTACGAGCAGTACTTC.

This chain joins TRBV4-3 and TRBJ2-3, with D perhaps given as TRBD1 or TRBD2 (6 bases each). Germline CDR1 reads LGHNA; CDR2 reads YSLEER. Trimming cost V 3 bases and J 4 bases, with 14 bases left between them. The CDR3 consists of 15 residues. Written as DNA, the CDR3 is TGCGCCAGCAGCCAGGCACGGGGGCCGGCAGATACGCAGTATTTT. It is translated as CASSQARGPADTQYF.

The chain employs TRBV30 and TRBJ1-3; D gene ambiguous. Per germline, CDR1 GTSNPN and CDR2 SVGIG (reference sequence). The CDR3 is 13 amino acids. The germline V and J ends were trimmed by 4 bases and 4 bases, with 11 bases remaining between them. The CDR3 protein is CAWTPGLGNTIYF. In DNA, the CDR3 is TGTGCCTGGACTCCCGGCTTGGGAAACACCATATATTTT.

In DNA, the CDR3 is TGTGCCAGCAGGGCTGCAAGCACAGATACGCAGTATTTT. This codes for CASRAASTDTQYF. The chain uses TRBV27 and TRBJ2-3, with no clear D. Trimming removed 6 bases from V and 0 bases from J, with 7 bases in between. Germline V CDR1 and CDR2: MNHEY, SMNVEV (reference sequence). This CDR3 comprises 13 residues.

CDR3 amino acids: CASTNRRGANPEAFF. The CDR3 coding sequence is TGTGCCAGCACGAACCGCCGGGGGGCCAACCCTGAAGCTTTCTTT. The rearrangement uses TRBV19 and TRBJ1-1; possibly TRBD1 for D (6 bases). Trimming took 9 bases from V and 6 from J, leaving 23 bases between them. This CDR3 is 15 amino acids long. Germline-derived CDR1 and CDR2 are LNHDA and SQIVND (reference sequence).

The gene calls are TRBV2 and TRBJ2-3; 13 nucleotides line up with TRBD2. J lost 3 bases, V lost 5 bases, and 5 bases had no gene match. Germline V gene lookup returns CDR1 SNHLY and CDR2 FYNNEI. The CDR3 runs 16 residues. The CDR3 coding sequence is TGTGCCAGCAGTCCGGGACTAGCGGGAATAACAGATACGCAGTATTTT. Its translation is CASSPGLAGITDTQYF.

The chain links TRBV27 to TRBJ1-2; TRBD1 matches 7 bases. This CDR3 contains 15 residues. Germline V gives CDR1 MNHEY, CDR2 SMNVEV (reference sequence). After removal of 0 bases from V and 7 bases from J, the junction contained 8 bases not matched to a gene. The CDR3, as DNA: TGTGCCAGCAGTTTATCGCCAGGGGGAGGTACTGGCTACACCTTC. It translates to CASSLSPGGGTGYTF.

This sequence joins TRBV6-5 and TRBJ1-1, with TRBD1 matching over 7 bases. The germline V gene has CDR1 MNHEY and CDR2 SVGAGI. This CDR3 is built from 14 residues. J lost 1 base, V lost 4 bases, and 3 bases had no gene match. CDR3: CASSSGQTNTEAFF. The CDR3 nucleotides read TGTGCCAGCAGTTCGGGACAGACGAACACTGAAGCTTTCTTT.